Each of the 29 T cell receptor beta chains below was sequenced from the same sample in a study of regulatory T cells in long-lasting Graves disease (dated by TCRdb to the early 2020s). The sample's time point, from its label and the paper: persistent/refractory GD, antithyroid drugs over 5 years with positive TRAb. For both TCR sequencing and RNA sequencing, RNA was extracted from PBMCs in TRIzol. Receptor libraries were prepared by multiplex PCR. Sequencing took place on an Illumina HiSeq 4000. CDR3 regions were amplified by Arm-PCR with iRepertoire HTBI primers to construct TCR beta libraries. TCRdb redid the processing of the public reads, applying fastp at Q25 and MiXCR, and retained in-frame beta chains. Each CDR3 protein appears once, grouped with its most common genes and DNA. The sample has 400,000 to 500,000 distinct CDR3 sequences on record, 20% to 25% of them singletons. Together, the top ten hold about 12% of the sample.

Here the sequenced sample was peripheral blood mononuclear cells (PBMCs), taken when the disease was refractory, from a patient treated with antithyroid drugs. Receptors originate from a female donor with Graves disease.

This clonotype was observed a single time. V gene TRBV4-1 combines with J gene TRBJ2-7; tentatively, D is TRBD2 (6 bases). Looked up from germline, CDR1 is MGHRA and CDR2 is YSYEKL. The V and J ends lost 4 bases and 3 bases respectively, with 16 bases between them. The CDR3 loop spans 15 amino acids. The chain's CDR3 is CASSLQPSEGYEQYF. Written as DNA, the CDR3 is TGCGCCAGCAGCCTTCAACCATCGGAGGGCTACGAGCAGTACTTC.

In this sample, this clonotype turned up many times. The chain links TRBV6-2 or TRBV6-3 to TRBJ2-5; 7 bases are a match to TRBD1. CDR1 MNHEY and CDR2 SVGEGT come from the germline V gene. Trimming cost V 0 bases and J 5 bases; bases outside gene matches: 3. There are 14 residues in the CDR3. In DNA, the CDR3 is TGTGCCAGCAGTTACTCGACAGGGCGTGAGACCCAGTACTTC. Amino acids: CASSYSTGRETQYF.

The rearrangement joins TRBV11-2 to TRBJ2-7, with D possibly TRBD1 on 5 matching bases. V was shortened by 5 bases and J by 2 bases, with 16 bases between the two germline ends. The CDR3 is 15 amino acids. CDR1 and CDR2 from the germline V gene are SGHAT and FQNNGV. The CDR3 protein is CASSITSDSAYEQYF. CDR3 bases: TGTGCCAGCAGCATAACATCCGACAGCGCCTACGAGCAGTACTTC.

This clonotype was seen at least ten times. The chain uses TRBV28 and TRBJ1-6; no firm D call. Trimming took 5 bases from V and 9 from J, leaving 20 bases between them. This CDR3 is built from 16 residues. Germline CDR1 and CDR2: MDHEN and SYDVKM. The CDR3: CASSRDWGRMVSPLHF. The DNA for the CDR3 is TGTGCCAGCAGTAGGGATTGGGGTCGGATGGTTTCACCCCTCCACTTT.

Ten or more counts support this clonotype. The rearrangement uses TRBV28 and TRBJ2-7; 8 positions match TRBD1. V dropped 5 bases and J dropped 6; count of bases not matched to a gene: 9. This CDR3 is 14 amino acids long. From germline, CDR1 is MDHEN and CDR2 SYDVKM. CDR3 DNA: TGTGCCAGCAGTCCCCGGACAGGGCGGTCCGAGCAGTACTTC. Its translation: CASSPRTGRSEQYF.

The chain has TRBV9 and TRBJ2-7, with D possibly being TRBD2 (6 bases). In germline, CDR1 is SGDLS, CDR2 YYNGEE. The V end was cut by 0 bases, the J end by 0 bases, with 10 bases between. CDR3 length equals 15 residues. CDR3 nucleotides: TGTGCCAGCAGCGTAGCCCCGGGGGTCTCCTACGAGCAGTACTTC. Its translation: CASSVAPGVSYEQYF.

The V and J genes are TRBV19 and TRBJ1-1; D might be TRBD1 (5 bases). Per germline, CDR1 LNHDA and CDR2 SQIVND (reference sequence). The length of the CDR3 is 13 residues. CDR3 residues: CASRKLDTTEAFF. The CDR3 DNA reads TGTGCTTCGAGGAAATTGGACACCACTGAAGCTTTCTTT.

This clonotype was seen many times. One end of the junction is discordant with germline, which a read error may explain. The V and J genes are TRBV7-7 and TRBJ1-5; D call uncertain. This CDR3 is built from 13 residues. In germline, CDR1 is SSHAT, CDR2 FNYEAQ (reference sequence). CDR3: CASSLAHGQPQHF. Written as DNA, the CDR3 is TGTGCTAGCAGCTTAGCGCACGGGCAGCCCCAGCATTTT.

This clonotype was seen many times. The CDR3, as DNA: TGTGCCACCAGAAGCTCCTACGAGCAGTACTTC. Encoded protein: CATRSSYEQYF. V and J are TRBV10-3 and TRBJ2-7, with D hard to call. The CDR3 consists of 11 residues. Germline CDR1 reads ENHRY; CDR2 reads SYGVKD. The V end lost 10 bases, the J end lost 0 bases, and 7 bases lay between the germline ends.

This clonotype was counted at least ten times. The rearrangement links TRBV29-1 to TRBJ2-7; a possible D gene is TRBD2 (5 bases). There are 14 residues in the CDR3. Trimming cost V 7 bases and J 0 bases, with 16 bases left between them. Germline loops: CDR1 SQVTM, CDR2 ANQGSEA. The CDR3 loop reads CSASEGGFSYEQYF. In nucleotides, the CDR3 is TGCAGCGCTTCCGAGGGCGGTTTCTCCTACGAGCAGTACTTC.

The CDR3 DNA reads as TGTGCCAGCCACAAGCCCAGAGAAGAGACCCAGTACTTC. Translation gives CASHKPREETQYF. The V gene is TRBV7-9, the J gene TRBJ2-5; D remains ambiguous. The ends were cut back, 8 bases at V and 3 bases at J, with 13 bases in the middle. The germline gives CDR1 SEHNR, CDR2 FQNEAQ (reference sequence). This CDR3 is 13 amino acids long.

A few counts support this clonotype. The chain recombines TRBV20-1 with TRBJ2-2; 7 nucleotides match TRBD2. This CDR3 contains 16 residues. The germline V gene encodes CDR1 DFQATT and CDR2 SNEGSKA (reference sequence). The ends lost 1 base at V and 0 bases at J; junction bases unmatched: 5. In DNA form, the CDR3 reads TGCAGTGCTAGAGGGGCTAGCGGAGCGAACACCGGGGAGCTGTTTTTT. It specifies CSARGASGANTGELFF.

Notes on this clonotype: The junction does not match germline at one end; this may be a read error. The V gene is TRBV6-5, the J gene TRBJ2-1; TRBD1 matches 7 bases. Germline assignment: CDR1 MNHEY and CDR2 SVGAGI. The CDR3 is 16 amino acids. The CDR3 loop is CASSCGQGVKYNEQFF. The CDR3 DNA sequence: TGCGCCAGCAGTTGCGGCCAGGGGGTGAAGTACAATGAGCAGTTCTTC.

CDR3 sequence reads: CASSVDRSAPAEYGYTF. In DNA, the CDR3 is TGTGCCAGCAGCGTAGACCGATCGGCCCCCGCCGAGTATGGCTACACCTTC. The V and J genes are TRBV9 and TRBJ1-2; D unclear. The CDR3 contains 17 residues. V was pared by 0 bases and J by 5 bases, with 20 bases between. CDR1 is SGDLS, CDR2 YYNGEE, per germline.

The chain couples TRBV9 to TRBJ1-1; D not resolved. The CDR3 is 13 residues long. Per germline, CDR1 SGDLS and CDR2 YYNGEE. The V end lost 4 bases, the J end lost 11 bases, and 18 bases lay between the germline ends. In DNA form, the CDR3 reads TGTGCCAGCAGCCGGTGGGTGACTGATGATGCTTTCTTT. Protein: CASSRWVTDDAFF.

The gene calls are TRBV5-5 and TRBJ1-2; maybe TRBD1 (5 bases). Germline V gene data show CDR1 as SGHKS and CDR2 as YYEKEE (reference sequence). V was trimmed by 4 bases and J by 4 bases, leaving 23 bases between them. The CDR3 runs to 17 residues. CDR3 amino acids: CASSIPRPGQPLYGYTF. CDR3 nucleotides: TGTGCCAGCAGCATCCCTCGACCAGGACAACCACTCTATGGCTACACCTTC.

This clonotype was observed a few times. The V call is TRBV20-1, the J call TRBJ1-5; no reliable D call. The CDR3 has 14 residues. V shed 6 bases and J shed 0 bases, with 12 bases lying between them. Germline V gene lookup returns CDR1 DFQATT and CDR2 SNEGSKA (reference sequence). CDR3 bases: TGCAGTGCCCACTTTTCTGGTAGCAATCAGCCCCAGCATTTT. Encoded protein: CSAHFSGSNQPQHF.

The chain has TRBV5-6 and TRBJ2-5; TRBD2 aligns across 14 bases. The J call is doubtful: the DNA matches TRBJ2-1 better. Per germline, CDR1 SGHDT and CDR2 YYEEEE. The CDR3 contains 15 residues. The CDR3 spells CASSYGLAGGNEQFF. The CDR3 bases are TGTGCCAGCAGCTATGGACTAGCGGGGGGCAATGAGCAGTTCTTC.

V usage is TRBV7-2 and J usage is TRBJ1-2, with D perhaps matching TRBD1 (6 bases). This CDR3 comprises 13 residues. Germline V gene sequence: CDR1 SGHTA, CDR2 FQGNSA. Deletions cut 2 bases from V and 6 bases from J, with 10 bases between. This CDR3 reads CASSLSPGDGYTF. The CDR3 bases are TGTGCCAGCAGCTTATCGCCAGGGGATGGCTACACCTTC.

This clonotype turned up a few times. The chain joins TRBV7-8 to TRBJ1-4, with D unclear. V gave up 3 bases and J gave up 4 bases, with 18 bases separating them. The CDR3 consists of 17 residues. Germline values: CDR1 SGHVS, CDR2 FQNEAQ. CDR3: CASSFGRSVLDNEKLFF. As DNA, the CDR3 is TGTGCCAGCAGCTTCGGGCGCTCCGTTCTGGATAATGAAAAACTGTTTTTT.

The J gene is TRBJ1-2, the V gene TRBV30, with unresolved D. The germline V gene has CDR1 GTSNPN and CDR2 SVGIG (reference sequence). Between the trimmed V and J ends, which lost 2 bases and 5 bases, there was a span of 15 bases. This CDR3 region has 14 residues. In nucleotides, the CDR3 is TGTGCCTGGAGTTACCCCCGGGCCTCATATGGCTACACCTTC. Translating gives CAWSYPRASYGYTF.

V and J are TRBV28 and TRBJ2-1; D might be TRBD1 (5 bases). This CDR3 is built from 17 residues. Looked up from germline, CDR1 is MDHEN and CDR2 is SYDVKM. Between the trimmed V and J ends, which lost 5 bases and 0 bases, there was a span of 17 bases. The CDR3 protein is CASSPYRPRGSYNEQFF. As DNA, the CDR3 is TGTGCCAGCAGTCCGTACCGCCCAAGGGGCTCCTACAATGAGCAGTTCTTC.

This clonotype was observed many times. The chain employs TRBV3-1 and TRBJ2-5; the match to TRBD2 covers 9 bases. The CDR3 is 14 amino acids. The junction had 10 bases not matched to a gene; V was cut back by 6 bases and J by 8 bases. The germline V gene has CDR1 LGHDT and CDR2 YNNKEL (reference sequence). In DNA form, the CDR3 reads TGTGCCAGCAGACCTAGCGGGGTCCAAGGAACCCAGTACTTC. Protein product: CASRPSGVQGTQYF.

This clonotype has only a few counts. This rearrangement joins TRBV6-2 or TRBV6-3 to TRBJ1-1; TRBD1 might be the D (6 bases). V lost 2 bases and J 5 bases, leaving 9 bases between the germline ends. CDR1 MNHEY and CDR2 SVGEGT come from the germline V gene. The CDR3 has 13 residues. CDR3 DNA sequence: TGTGCCAGCAGTTACCGAACAGGGACTGAAGCTTTCTTT. Protein: CASSYRTGTEAFF.

At least ten counts were recorded for this clonotype. The CDR3, as DNA: TGTGCCAGCAGCCTTGCGGGGGGCGGGAGTAGCGCCGGGGAGCTGTTTTTT. It codes for CASSLAGGGSSAGELFF. This chain links TRBV2 with TRBJ2-2, with TRBD2 identical over 8 bases. Germline loops: CDR1 SNHLY, CDR2 FYNNEI. V was clipped by 6 bases and J by 6 bases; unmatched bases: 15. The CDR3 covers 17 residues.

Concerning this clonotype itself: An end of the junction differs from the germline gene, which may be a read error. V usage is TRBV7-7 and J usage is TRBJ2-7, with a weak D call TRBD1 (7 bases). CDR3 size: 15 residues. In germline, CDR1 is SSHAT, CDR2 FNYEAQ (reference sequence). CDR3 DNA sequence: TGTGCTAGCAGCTTTGGTGGAGGGGGCGTATACGAGCAGTACTTC. Amino acids: CASSFGGGGVYEQYF.

This sequence joins TRBV27 and TRBJ2-2, with 9 bases aligning to TRBD2. The trim removed 5 bases at V and 5 bases at J, leaving 12 bases unmatched. CDR1 MNHEY and CDR2 SMNVEV come from the germline V gene (reference sequence). The CDR3 spans 17 residues. The CDR3 spells CASSTLAGTDLTGELFF. The CDR3 region has the DNA TGTGCCAGCAGTACTCTAGCGGGGACTGACTTAACCGGGGAGCTGTTTTTT.

This clonotype was counted once. The chain combines TRBV6-9 with TRBJ2-2; D is unclear. CDR3 length: 14 residues. CDR1 and CDR2 (germline): MNHGY, SVAAGI. Trimming shortened V by 3 bases and J by 2 bases, and 7 bases separated the two germline ends. Here the CDR3 DNA reads TGTGCCAGCAGTTACGCTCCCAACACCGGGGAGCTGTTTTTT. Protein product: CASSYAPNTGELFF.

This clonotype was detected a few times. This chain connects TRBV7-2 to TRBJ1-2; D is ambiguous. The CDR3 sequence is 14 residues long. V was cut by 4 bases and J by 1 base, with 10 bases left in between. The germline gives CDR1 SGHTA, CDR2 FQGNSA. Written as DNA, the CDR3 is TGTGCCAGCAGCTCGGACGGACTTAACTATGGCTACACCTTC. This encodes CASSSDGLNYGYTF.